This TCR beta chain derives from a study of a mutant IDH1 vaccine in newly diagnosed glioma. The table came from immunoSEQ multiplex PCR; TCRdb's copy has only in-frame clones and leaves some out. The data show 35,000 to 45,000 clones, around 83% seen once. Time point in this sample: week 35, safety follow-up. Every single dose of the vaccine, 300 ug of mutant IDH1 20-mer peptide, came with topical imiquimod. Germline CDR1 and CDR2: MNHEY and SVGAGI. V gave up 10 bases and J gave up 5 bases, with 17 bases separating them. The CDR3 is made up of 13 amino acids. As concerns this clone: Its antigen remains unidentified.

This sequence was found in a woman between 50 and 59 years old with glioma. The V call is TRBV6-5, the J call TRBJ2-5; maybe TRBD1 (6 bases). The specimen comprised PBMCs, sampled from a glioma patient whose treatment included an IDH1 peptide vaccine. The DNA for the CDR3 is TGTGCCACCAGGGGACCACCCGGGGAGACCCAGTACTTC. Residues: CATRGPPGETQYF.